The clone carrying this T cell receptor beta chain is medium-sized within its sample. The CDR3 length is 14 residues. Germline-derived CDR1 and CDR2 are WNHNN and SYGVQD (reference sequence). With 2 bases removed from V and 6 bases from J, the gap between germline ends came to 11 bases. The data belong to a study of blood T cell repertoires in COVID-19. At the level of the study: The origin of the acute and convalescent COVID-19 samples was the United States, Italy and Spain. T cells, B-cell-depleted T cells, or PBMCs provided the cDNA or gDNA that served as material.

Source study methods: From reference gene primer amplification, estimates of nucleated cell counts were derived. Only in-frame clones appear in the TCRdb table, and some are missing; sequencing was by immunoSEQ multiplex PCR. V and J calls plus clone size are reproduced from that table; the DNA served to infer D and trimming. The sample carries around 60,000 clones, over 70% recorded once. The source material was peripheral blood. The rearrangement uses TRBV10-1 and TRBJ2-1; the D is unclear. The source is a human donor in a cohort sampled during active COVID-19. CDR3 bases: TGCGCCAGCAGTGAGGGGCTTAACCTCAATGAGCAGTTCTTC. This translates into CASSEGLNLNEQFF.